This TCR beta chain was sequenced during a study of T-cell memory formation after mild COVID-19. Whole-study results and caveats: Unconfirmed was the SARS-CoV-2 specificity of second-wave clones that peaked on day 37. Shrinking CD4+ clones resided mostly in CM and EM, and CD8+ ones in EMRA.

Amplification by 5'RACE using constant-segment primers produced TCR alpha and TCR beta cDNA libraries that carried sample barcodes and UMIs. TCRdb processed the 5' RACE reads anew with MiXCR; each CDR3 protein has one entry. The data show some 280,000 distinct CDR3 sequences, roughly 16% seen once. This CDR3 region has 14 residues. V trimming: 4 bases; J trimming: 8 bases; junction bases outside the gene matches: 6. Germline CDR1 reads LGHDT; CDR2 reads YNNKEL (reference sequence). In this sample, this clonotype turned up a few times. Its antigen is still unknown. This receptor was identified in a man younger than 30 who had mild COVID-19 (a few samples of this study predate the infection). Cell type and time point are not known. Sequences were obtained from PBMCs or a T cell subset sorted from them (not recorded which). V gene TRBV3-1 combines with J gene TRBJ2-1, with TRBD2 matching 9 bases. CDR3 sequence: CASSRGRGGDEQFF. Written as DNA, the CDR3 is TGTGCCAGCAGCCGAGGGCGGGGGGGAGATGAGCAGTTCTTC.